This T cell receptor (beta chain) was recovered during a study of shared clonotypes between healthy human individuals. The repertoire was sequenced with immunoSEQ multiplex PCR; TCRdb's copy has only in-frame clones and lacks some. Here the sample spans 730,000 or so clones, less than 80% being singletons. This clone appeared once. This CDR3 region has 15 residues. Germline V lookup: CDR1 MNHEY, CDR2 SVGAGI. V lost 0 bases to trimming and J lost 0 bases, with 8 bases between them. The TCR comes from a woman aged 25 to 39 in good health. This chain uses TRBV6-5 with TRBJ1-1; D is ambiguous. Material: memory CD4+ T cells sorted from blood. Subset reported: CD45RA-negative fraction. DNA for the CDR3: TGTGCCAGCAGTTACTCTGCACATTTGAACACTGAAGCTTTCTTT. Encoded protein: CASSYSAHLNTEAFF.